Listed here are 14 T cell receptor beta chains from one sample, sequenced in a study of neurological immune-mediated disorders. TCRdb fed the 5' RACE reads into MiXCR, producing one record per CDR3 protein. Of 70,000 to 95,000 distinct CDR3 sequences listed, 11% to 15% are singletons. The sequenced sample consisted of PBMCs. The receptors here all came from a woman between 45 and 60 years old in good health.

Details on this clonotype: A much larger clone sits a single nucleotide away, making a read error possible. The chain has TRBV3-1 and TRBJ2-1; D not resolved. Trimming removed 0 bases from V and 2 bases from J, with 8 bases in between. There are 15 residues in the CDR3. Germline V lookup: CDR1 LGHDT, CDR2 YNNKEL (reference sequence). The CDR3 DNA reads TGTGCCAGCAGCCAAGAACTGGTGGCCTACAATGAGCAGTTCTTC. Encoded protein: CASSQELVAYNEQFF.

This clonotype was observed at least ten times. This chain uses TRBV28 with TRBJ2-7; TRBD2 aligns across 10 bases. Germline CDR1 MDHEN, CDR2 SYDVKM. The length of the CDR3 is 14 residues. V lost 10 bases and J lost 1; bases outside the gene matches: 7. DNA of the CDR3: TGTGCCACCTCTCTAGCGGGAGTATCCTACGAGCAGTACTTC. It translates to CATSLAGVSYEQYF.

At least ten counts were recorded for this clonotype. The chain is built from TRBV6-6 and TRBJ2-3; 7 positions match TRBD1. The CDR3 contains 15 residues. V lost 6 bases, J lost 1 base, and 7 bases stayed unmatched. Per the germline V gene, CDR1 is MNHNY and CDR2 is SVGAGI (reference sequence). The CDR3 loop is CASSYRQGGTDTQYF. The CDR3 DNA is TGTGCCAGCAGCTACCGACAGGGAGGCACAGATACGCAGTATTTT.

This chain connects TRBV21-1 to TRBJ2-5; the D segment call TRBD2 is taken from the table without a DNA check. TRBV21-1 counts as a pseudogene. The CDR3 has 15 amino acids. This CDR3 reads CASSKDGGYQETHYF. The CDR3 DNA follows: TGTGCCAGCAGCAAAGATGGAGGCTACCAAGAGACCCATTACTTC.

The chain is built from TRBV5-1 and TRBJ1-1, with D maybe TRBD1 (5 bases). The germline V gene has CDR1 SGHRS and CDR2 YFSETQ. The CDR3 consists of 16 residues. Trimming cost V 0 bases and J 6 bases, with 18 bases left between them. The CDR3 region has the DNA TGCGCCAGCAGCTTGGTTTCCGGGCCGGAGGGGTCTGAAGCTTTCTTT. This sequence encodes CASSLVSGPEGSEAFF.

This clonotype came up many times. For the CDR3, the DNA is TGCGCCAGCAGCTTGAAGGGGAGCGAGTCAGATACGCAGTATTTT. It translates to CASSLKGSESDTQYF. This chain uses TRBV5-1 with TRBJ2-3; D tentatively reads TRBD1 or TRBD2 (5 bases each). V was clipped by 1 base and J by 4 bases, with 13 bases between them. Germline V gives CDR1 SGHRS, CDR2 YFSETQ. This CDR3 has 15 residues. Full variable domain (rest looked up from reference TRBV5-1 and TRBJ2-3): KAGVTQTPRYLIKTRGQQVTLSCSPISGHRSVSWYQQTPGQGLQFLFEYFSETQRNKGNFPGRFSGRQFSNSRSEMNVSTLELGDSALYLCASSLKGSESDTQYFGPGTRLTVL.

This clonotype was counted at least ten times. The V gene is TRBV11-3, the J gene TRBJ2-7; 10 bases match TRBD2. Germline V gene data show CDR1 as SGHNT and CDR2 as YENEEA. The CDR3 length is 13 residues. With V trimmed by 5 bases and J by 13 bases, 11 bases remained unmatched. As DNA, the CDR3 is TGTGCCAGCAGCCCGGATATGGCTAGCGGGAGTTACTTC. Its protein is CASSPDMASGSYF. Using reference TRBV11-3 and TRBJ2-7 for the parts outside the CDR3, the full variable domain is EAGVVQSPRYKIIEKKQPVAFWCNPISGHNTLYWYLQNLGQGPELLIRYENEEAVDDSQLPKDRFSAERLKGVDSTLKIQPAELGDSAVYLCASSPDMASGSYFGPGTRLTVT.

This clonotype has at least ten counts. This chain links TRBV5-1 with TRBJ2-5; TRBD1 might be the D (6 bases). The CDR3 runs to 14 residues. Between the trimmed V and J ends, which lost 2 bases and 7 bases, there was a span of 15 bases. The germline CDR1 and CDR2 sequences are SGHRS and YFSETQ. The DNA of the CDR3 is TGCGCCAGCAGCTTTGAACAGGGCGTCGGGACCCAGTACTTC. It is translated as CASSFEQGVGTQYF.

To note about this clonotype: In this CDR3 the conserved last residue, phenylalanine or tryptophan, is missing, so a read error is likely. The chain couples TRBV20-1 to TRBJ2-5, with TRBD2 matching over 10 bases. Germline lookup yields CDR1 DFQATT and CDR2 SNEGSKA (reference sequence). The CDR3 extends over 13 amino acids. The J segment lost 9 bases and the V segment lost 8 bases, leaving 12 bases of the junction unmatched. CDR3 DNA: TGCAGTACCTGTCTAGCGGGAGTTAGGGCCCAGTACTTA. Protein sequence: CSTCLAGVRAQYL.

This clonotype was picked up many times. This sequence joins TRBV5-1 and TRBJ1-2; D is possibly TRBD1 (6 bases). V gave up 4 bases and J gave up 1 base, with 14 bases separating them. Germline-derived CDR1 and CDR2 are SGHRS and YFSETQ. The CDR3 extends over 15 amino acids. CDR3 sequence: CASSIGSQGNYGYTF. CDR3 DNA: TGCGCCAGCAGCATAGGTTCACAGGGTAACTATGGCTACACCTTC. Supplemented by reference TRBV5-1 and TRBJ1-2, the full variable domain reads KAGVTQTPRYLIKTRGQQVTLSCSPISGHRSVSWYQQTPGQGLQFLFEYFSETQRNKGNFPGRFSGRQFSNSRSEMNVSTLELGDSALYLCASSIGSQGNYGYTFGSGTRLTVV.

In its sample, this clonotype was seen many times. V and J are TRBV24-1 and TRBJ2-2; D is ambiguous. V was trimmed by 2 bases and J by 4 bases, leaving 13 bases between them. From germline, CDR1 is KGHDR and CDR2 SFDVKD. The CDR3 totals 16 residues. This CDR3 is CATSDSSFSSTGELFF. The CDR3 nucleotides read TGTGCCACCAGTGATTCAAGCTTTTCGAGCACCGGGGAGCTGTTTTTT.

The sample holds a few counts of this clonotype. This chain connects TRBV14 to TRBJ2-2, with 11 bases fitting TRBD2. Germline V gives CDR1 SGHDN, CDR2 FVKESK. The CDR3 has 19 amino acids. V was clipped by 4 bases and J by 0 bases; unmatched bases: 10. Written as DNA, the CDR3 is TGTGCCAGCAGCCCACTAGCGGGGACTAGCGGACCGAACACCGGGGAGCTGTTTTTT. Its protein product is CASSPLAGTSGPNTGELFF. Looking up the rest from reference TRBV14 and TRBJ2-2 gives the full variable domain: EAGVTQFPSHSVIEKGQTVTLRCDPISGHDNLYWYRRVMGKEIKFLLHFVKESKQDESGMPNNRFLAERTGGTYSTLKVQPAELEDSGVYFCASSPLAGTSGPNTGELFFGEGSRLTVL.

V gene TRBV28 combines with J gene TRBJ1-3, with D possibly being TRBD1 (5 bases). V was trimmed by 2 bases and J by 0 bases, leaving 11 bases between them. CDR1 is MDHEN and CDR2 is SYDVKM in the germline V gene. This CDR3 region has 16 residues. The CDR3 here is CASSLGGSGSGNTIYF. The CDR3, as DNA: TGTGCCAGCAGTTTAGGGGGGTCCGGCTCTGGAAACACCATATATTTT.

The J gene is TRBJ2-5, the V gene TRBV5-1; possibly TRBD1 or TRBD2 for D (6 bases each). Germline V gene data show CDR1 as SGHRS and CDR2 as YFSETQ. The ends were cut back, 4 bases at V and 5 bases at J, with 15 bases in the middle. The CDR3 totals 14 residues. The CDR3 here is CASSPEGGQETQYF. The CDR3 DNA reads as TGCGCCAGCAGCCCTGAGGGGGGCCAGGAGACCCAGTACTTC.